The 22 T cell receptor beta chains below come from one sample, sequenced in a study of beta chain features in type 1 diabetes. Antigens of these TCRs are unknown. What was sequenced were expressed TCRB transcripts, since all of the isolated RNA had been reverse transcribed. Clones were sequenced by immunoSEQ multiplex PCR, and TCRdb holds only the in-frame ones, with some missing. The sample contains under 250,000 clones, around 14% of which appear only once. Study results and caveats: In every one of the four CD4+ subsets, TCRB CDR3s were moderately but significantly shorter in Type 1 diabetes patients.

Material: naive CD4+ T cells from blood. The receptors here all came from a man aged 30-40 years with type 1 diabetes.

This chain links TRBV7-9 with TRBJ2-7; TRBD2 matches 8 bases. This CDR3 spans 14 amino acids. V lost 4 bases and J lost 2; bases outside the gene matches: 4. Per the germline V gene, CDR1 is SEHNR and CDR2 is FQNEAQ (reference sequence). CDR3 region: CASSSQRGPYEQYF. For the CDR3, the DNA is TGTGCCAGCAGCTCTCAGCGGGGGCCCTACGAGCAGTACTTC.

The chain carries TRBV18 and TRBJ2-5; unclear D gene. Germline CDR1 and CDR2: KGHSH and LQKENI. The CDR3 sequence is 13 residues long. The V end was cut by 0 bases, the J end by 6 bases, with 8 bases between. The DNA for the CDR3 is TGTGCCAGCTCACCACCGAGCAAGCAGACCCAGTACTTC. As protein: CASSPPSKQTQYF.

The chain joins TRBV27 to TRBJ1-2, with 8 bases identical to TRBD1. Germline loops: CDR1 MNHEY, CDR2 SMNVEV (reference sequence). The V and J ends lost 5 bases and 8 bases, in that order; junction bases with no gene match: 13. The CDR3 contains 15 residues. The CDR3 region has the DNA TGTGCCAGCAGTAAATCTTCCGGGACAGGCTTCGGCTACACCTTC. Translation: CASSKSSGTGFGYTF.

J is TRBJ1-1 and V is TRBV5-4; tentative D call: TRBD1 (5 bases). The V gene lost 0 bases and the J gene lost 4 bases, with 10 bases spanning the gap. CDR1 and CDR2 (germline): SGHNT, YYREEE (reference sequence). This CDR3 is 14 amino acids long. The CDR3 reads CASSLGGDTTEAFF. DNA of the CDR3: TGTGCCAGCAGCTTGGGGGGCGATACCACTGAAGCTTTCTTT.

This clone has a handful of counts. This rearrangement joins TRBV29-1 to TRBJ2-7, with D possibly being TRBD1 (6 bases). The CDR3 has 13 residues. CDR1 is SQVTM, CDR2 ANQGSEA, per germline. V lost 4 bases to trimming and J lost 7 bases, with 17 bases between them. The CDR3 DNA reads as TGCAGCGTTGTACCGGCAGGGGCTCGGGAGCAGTACTTC. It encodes CSVVPAGAREQYF.

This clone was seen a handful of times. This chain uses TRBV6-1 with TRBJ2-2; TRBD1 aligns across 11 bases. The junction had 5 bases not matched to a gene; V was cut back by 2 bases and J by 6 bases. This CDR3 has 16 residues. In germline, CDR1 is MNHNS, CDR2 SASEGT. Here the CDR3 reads CASSESGQGAPGELFF. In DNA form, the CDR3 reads TGTGCCAGCAGTGAAAGCGGACAGGGGGCCCCCGGGGAGCTGTTTTTT.

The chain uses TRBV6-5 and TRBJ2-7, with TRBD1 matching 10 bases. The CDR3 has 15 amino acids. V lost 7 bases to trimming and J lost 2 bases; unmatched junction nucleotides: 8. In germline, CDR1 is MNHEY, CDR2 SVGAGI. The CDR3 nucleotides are TGTGCCAGCAACCCTGGACAGGGGGTTCCCTACGAGCAGTACTTC. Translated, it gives CASNPGQGVPYEQYF.

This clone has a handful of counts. The CDR3 DNA follows: TGCGCCAGCAGCCAAGGGTCCTTGGGCCCCTACAATGAGCAGTTCTTC. This encodes CASSQGSLGPYNEQFF. J is TRBJ2-1 and V is TRBV4-1; no firm D call. Between the trimmed V and J ends, which lost 1 base and 2 bases, there was a span of 12 bases. The CDR3 runs 16 residues. Per germline, CDR1 MGHRA and CDR2 YSYEKL.

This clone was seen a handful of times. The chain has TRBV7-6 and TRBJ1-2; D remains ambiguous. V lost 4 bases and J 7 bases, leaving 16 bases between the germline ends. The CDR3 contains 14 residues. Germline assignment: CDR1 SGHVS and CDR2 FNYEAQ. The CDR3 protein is CASSSTGKGSGYTF. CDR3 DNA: TGTGCCAGCAGCTCAACCGGGAAGGGCTCTGGCTACACCTTC.

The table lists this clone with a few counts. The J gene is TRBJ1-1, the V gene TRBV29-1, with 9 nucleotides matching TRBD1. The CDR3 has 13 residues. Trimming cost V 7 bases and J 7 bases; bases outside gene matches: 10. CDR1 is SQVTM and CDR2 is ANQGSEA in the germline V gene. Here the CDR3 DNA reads TGCAGCGCCAGAGGGGACAGGGACGGTGAAGCTTTCTTT. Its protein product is CSARGDRDGEAFF. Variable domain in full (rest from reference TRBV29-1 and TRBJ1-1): SAVISQKPSRDICQRGTSLTIQCQVDSQVTMMFWYRQQPGQSLTLIATANQGSEATYESGFVIDKFPISRPNLTFSTLTVSNMSPEDSSIYLCSARGDRDGEAFFGQGTRLTVV.

The CDR3 region has the DNA TGTGCCAGCAGTTTAACAGCCTCCTATGGCTACACCTTC. Protein: CASSLTASYGYTF. The gene calls are TRBV28 and TRBJ1-2; D is ambiguous. The V gene lost 2 bases and the J gene lost 4 bases, with 8 bases spanning the gap. The CDR3 sequence is 13 residues long. Germline lookup yields CDR1 MDHEN and CDR2 SYDVKM.

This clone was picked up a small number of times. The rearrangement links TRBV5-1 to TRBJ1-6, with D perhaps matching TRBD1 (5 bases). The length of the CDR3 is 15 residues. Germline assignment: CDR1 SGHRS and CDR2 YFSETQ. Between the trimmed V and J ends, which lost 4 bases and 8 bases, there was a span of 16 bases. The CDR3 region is CASSPFDSGDSPLHF. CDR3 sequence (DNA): TGCGCCAGCAGCCCATTCGATTCGGGGGATTCACCCCTCCACTTT.

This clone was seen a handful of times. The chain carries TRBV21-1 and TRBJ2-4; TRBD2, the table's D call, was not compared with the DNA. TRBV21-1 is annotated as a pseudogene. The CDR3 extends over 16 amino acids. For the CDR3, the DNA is TGTGCCAGCAGCAAAGCCGAGCGGGAGGCCAAAAACATTCAGTACTTC. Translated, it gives CASSKAEREAKNIQYF.

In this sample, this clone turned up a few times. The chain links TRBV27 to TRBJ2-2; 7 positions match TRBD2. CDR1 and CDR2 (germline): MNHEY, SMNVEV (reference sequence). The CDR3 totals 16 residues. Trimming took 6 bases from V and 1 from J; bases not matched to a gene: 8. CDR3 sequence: CASSLARGGNTGELFF. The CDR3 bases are TGTGCCAGCAGCCTGGCCCGCGGGGGGAACACCGGGGAGCTGTTTTTT.

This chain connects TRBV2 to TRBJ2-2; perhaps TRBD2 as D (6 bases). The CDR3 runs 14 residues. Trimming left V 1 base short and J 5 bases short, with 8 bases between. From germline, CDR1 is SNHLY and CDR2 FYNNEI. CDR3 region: CASSEGLGTGELFF. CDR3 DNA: TGTGCCAGCAGTGAAGGACTAGGTACCGGGGAGCTGTTTTTT.

For the CDR3, the DNA is TGTGCCAGTACAATGTGGTCGGGGGGTGGCACTGAAGCTTTCTTT. It is translated as CASTMWSGGGTEAFF. The gene calls are TRBV19 and TRBJ1-1; tentative D call: TRBD1 (5 bases). Germline loops: CDR1 LNHDA, CDR2 SQIVND (reference sequence). The CDR3 runs 15 residues. The germline V and J ends were trimmed by 7 bases and 4 bases, with 19 bases remaining between them. Together with reference TRBV19 and TRBJ1-1, the CDR3 gives the full variable domain: DGGITQSPKYLFRKEGQNVTLSCEQNLNHDAMYWYRQDPGQGLRLIYYSQIVNDFQKGDIAEGYSVSREKKESFPLTVTSAQKNPTAFYLCASTMWSGGGTEAFFGQGTRLTVV.

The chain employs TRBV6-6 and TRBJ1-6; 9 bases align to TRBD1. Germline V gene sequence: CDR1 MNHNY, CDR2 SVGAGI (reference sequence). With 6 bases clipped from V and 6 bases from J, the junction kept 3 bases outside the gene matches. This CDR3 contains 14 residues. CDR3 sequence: CASSRDRVNSPLHF. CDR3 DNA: TGTGCCAGCAGCCGGGACAGGGTTAATTCACCCCTCCACTTT.

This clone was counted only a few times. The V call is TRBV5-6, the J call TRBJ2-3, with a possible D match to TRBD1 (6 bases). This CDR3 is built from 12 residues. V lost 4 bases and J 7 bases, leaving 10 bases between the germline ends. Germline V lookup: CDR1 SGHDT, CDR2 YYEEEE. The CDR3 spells CASSGTLNTQYF. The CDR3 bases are TGTGCCAGCAGCGGGACACTTAATACGCAGTATTTT.

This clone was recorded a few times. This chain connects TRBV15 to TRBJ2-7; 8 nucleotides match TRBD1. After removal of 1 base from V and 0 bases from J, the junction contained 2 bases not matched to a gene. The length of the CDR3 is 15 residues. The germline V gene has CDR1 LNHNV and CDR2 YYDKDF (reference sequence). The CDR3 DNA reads TGTGCCACCAGCAGAGGGACAGGGAACTCCTACGAGCAGTACTTC. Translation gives CATSRGTGNSYEQYF.

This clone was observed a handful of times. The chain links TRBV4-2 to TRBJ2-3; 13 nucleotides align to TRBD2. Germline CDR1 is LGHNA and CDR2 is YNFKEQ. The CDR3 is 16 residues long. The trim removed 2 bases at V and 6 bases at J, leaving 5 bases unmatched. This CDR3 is CASSQLLAGGPDTQYF. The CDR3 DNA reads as TGTGCCAGCAGCCAATTACTAGCGGGAGGGCCGGATACGCAGTATTTT.

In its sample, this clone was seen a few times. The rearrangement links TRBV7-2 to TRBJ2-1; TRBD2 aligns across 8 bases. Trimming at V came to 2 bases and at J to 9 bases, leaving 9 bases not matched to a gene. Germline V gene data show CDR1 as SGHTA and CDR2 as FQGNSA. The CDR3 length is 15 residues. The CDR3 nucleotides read TGTGCCAGCAGCTTAAGGACGGGGGGGCCAACTGAGCAGTTCTTC. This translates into CASSLRTGGPTEQFF.

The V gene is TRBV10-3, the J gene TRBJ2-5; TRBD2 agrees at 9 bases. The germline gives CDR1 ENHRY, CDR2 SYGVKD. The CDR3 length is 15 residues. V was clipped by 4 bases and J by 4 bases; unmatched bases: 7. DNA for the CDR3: TGTGCCATCAGTGTGACTAGCGGCCAGGGAGAGACCCAGTACTTC. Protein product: CAISVTSGQGETQYF.